This T cell receptor (beta chain) is drawn from a study of OX40 agonist ivuxolimab in advanced cancers. The method was immunoSEQ multiplex PCR; TCRdb's version includes in-frame clones alone and lacks a portion of them. In the table there are about 80,000 clones, 90% to 95% of which are singletons. Germline V gene lookup returns CDR1 KGHSH and CDR2 LQKENI. The CDR3 covers 13 residues. V was trimmed by 7 bases and J by 5 bases, leaving 14 bases between them. This chain joins TRBV18 and TRBJ1-2; D remains ambiguous. The receptor's source is an adult with an advanced solid tumor such as melanoma, head and neck, liver or kidney cancer. The sample in question was CD4+ or CD8+ T cells sorted from blood, obtained in a trial of the OX40 agonist ivuxolimab. CDR3 DNA: TGTGCCAGCTTCCCGCGGGGAGGATATGGCTACACCTTC. As protein: CASFPRGGYGYTF.